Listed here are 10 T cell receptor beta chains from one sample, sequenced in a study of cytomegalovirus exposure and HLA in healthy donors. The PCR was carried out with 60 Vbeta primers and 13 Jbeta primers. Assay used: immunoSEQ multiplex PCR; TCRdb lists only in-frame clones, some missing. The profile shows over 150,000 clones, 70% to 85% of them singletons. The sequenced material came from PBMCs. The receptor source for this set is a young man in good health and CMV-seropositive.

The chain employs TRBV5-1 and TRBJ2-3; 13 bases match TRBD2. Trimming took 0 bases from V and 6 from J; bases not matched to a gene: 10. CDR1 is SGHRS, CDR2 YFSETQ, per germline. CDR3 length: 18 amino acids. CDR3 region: CASSLGGLAGTPGDTQYF. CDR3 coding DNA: TGCGCCAGCAGCTTGGGGGGACTAGCGGGGACTCCGGGTGATACGCAGTATTTT.

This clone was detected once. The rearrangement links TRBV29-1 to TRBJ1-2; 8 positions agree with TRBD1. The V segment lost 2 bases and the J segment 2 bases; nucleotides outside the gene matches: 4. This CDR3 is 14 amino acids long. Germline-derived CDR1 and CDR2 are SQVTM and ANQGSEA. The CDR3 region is CSVETQGGNYGYTF. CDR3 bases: TGCAGCGTTGAAACACAGGGGGGAAACTATGGCTACACCTTC.

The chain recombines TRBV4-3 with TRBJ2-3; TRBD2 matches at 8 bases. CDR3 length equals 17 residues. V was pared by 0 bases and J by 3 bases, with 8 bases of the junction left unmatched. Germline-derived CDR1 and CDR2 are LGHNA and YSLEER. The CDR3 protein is CASSQDATGGPTDTQYF. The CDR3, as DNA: TGCGCCAGCAGCCAAGATGCGACGGGGGGGCCTACAGATACGCAGTATTTT.

In DNA, the CDR3 is TGCGCCAGCAGCCTCCGACTGGATGAAAAACTGTTTTTT. Its protein is CASSLRLDEKLFF. V and J are TRBV4-1 and TRBJ1-4; unclear D gene. Trimming cost V 4 bases and J 6 bases, with 9 bases left between them. Per the germline V gene, CDR1 is MGHRA and CDR2 is YSYEKL. This CDR3 spans 13 amino acids.

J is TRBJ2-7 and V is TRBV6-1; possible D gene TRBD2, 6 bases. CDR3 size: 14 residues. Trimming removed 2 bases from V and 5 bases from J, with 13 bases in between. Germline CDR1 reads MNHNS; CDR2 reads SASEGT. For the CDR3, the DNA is TGTGCCAGCAGTGAAAGGCAGGGAGGCGACGAGCAGTACTTC. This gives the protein CASSERQGGDEQYF.

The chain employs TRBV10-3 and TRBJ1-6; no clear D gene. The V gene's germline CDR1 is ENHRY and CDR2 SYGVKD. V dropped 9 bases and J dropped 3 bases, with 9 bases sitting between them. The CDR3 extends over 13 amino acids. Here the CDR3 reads CAMSRDYNSPLHF. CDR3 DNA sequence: TGTGCCATGAGCCGTGACTATAATTCACCCCTCCACTTT.

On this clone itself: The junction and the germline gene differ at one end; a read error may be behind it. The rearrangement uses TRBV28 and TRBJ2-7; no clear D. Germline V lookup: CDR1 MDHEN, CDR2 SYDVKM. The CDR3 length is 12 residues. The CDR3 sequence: CASSLRSYEQYF. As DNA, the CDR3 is TGTGCTAGCAGTCTCCGTTCCTACGAGCAGTACTTC.

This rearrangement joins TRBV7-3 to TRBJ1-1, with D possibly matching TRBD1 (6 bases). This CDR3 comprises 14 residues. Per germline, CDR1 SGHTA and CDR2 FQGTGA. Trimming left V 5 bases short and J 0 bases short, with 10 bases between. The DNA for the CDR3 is TGTGCCAGCAGCCTGGACAGTATGAACACTGAAGCTTTCTTT. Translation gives CASSLDSMNTEAFF. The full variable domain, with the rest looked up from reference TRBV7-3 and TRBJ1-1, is GAGVSQTPSNKVTEKGKYVELRCDPISGHTALYWYRQSLGQGPEFLIYFQGTGAADDSGLPNDRFFAVRPEGSVSTLKIQRTERGDSAVYLCASSLDSMNTEAFFGQGTRLTVV.

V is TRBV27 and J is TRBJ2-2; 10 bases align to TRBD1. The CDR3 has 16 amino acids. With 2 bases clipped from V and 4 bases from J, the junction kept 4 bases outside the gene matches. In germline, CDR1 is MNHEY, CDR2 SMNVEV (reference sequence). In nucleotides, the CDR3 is TGTGCCAGCAGTTTAAAGGGACAGGGGAGCACCGGGGAGCTGTTTTTT. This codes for CASSLKGQGSTGELFF.

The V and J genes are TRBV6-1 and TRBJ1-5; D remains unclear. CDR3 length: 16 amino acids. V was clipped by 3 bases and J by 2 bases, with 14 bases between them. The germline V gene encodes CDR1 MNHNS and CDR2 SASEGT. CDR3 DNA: TGTGCCAGCAGTGATAGGAGGGTGGATGGCAATCAGCCCCAGCATTTT. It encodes CASSDRRVDGNQPQHF.